This is a list of T cell receptor beta chains from one sample in a study of spatial heterogeneity in lung cancer. MiXCR, applied by TCRdb to the 5' RACE reads, yields one record per CDR3 protein. Counted here are more than 95,000 distinct CDR3 sequences, approximately 12% occurring once; the ten biggest clones make up 16%. The sequencing here drew on PBMCs, taken at follow-up. Receptors originate from a male donor with early-stage non-small cell lung cancer. Each CDR3 is given without its conserved first and last residue.

TRBJ2-7 | 11 | TRBV9 | ASSGAGNYEQY
TRBJ1-1 | 13 | TRBV7-9 | ASSFHRDRGSEAF
TRBJ1-1 | 11 | TRBV6-6 | ASDGRPNTEAF
TRBJ2-7 | 14 | TRBV20-1 | SARDPGQGHSYEQY
TRBJ2-5 | 12 | TRBV25-1 | ASSENRAQETQY
TRBJ1-5 | 12 | TRBV27 | ASPTGLSNQPQH
TRBJ1-1 | 14 | TRBV28 | ASSPPGGLMNTEAF
TRBJ2-1 | 13 | TRBV10-1 | ASSLGGAGGHEQF
TRBJ2-7 | 10 | TRBV20-1 | SATDGGSEQY
TRBJ1-2 | 13 | TRBV5-6 | ASSPPGHSNYGYT
TRBJ2-7 | 13 | TRBV6-5 | ASSYSRGATYEQY
TRBJ2-3 | 14 | TRBV4-3 | ASSQDWVGKADTQY
TRBJ2-7 | 11 | TRBV5-1 | ASSHLTSDSLY
TRBJ1-1 | 12 | TRBV9 | ASSRGQGGTEAF
TRBJ1-5 | 12 | TRBV7-9 | ASSPSVWGQPQH
TRBJ2-5 | 11 | TRBV11-3 | ASSPRVSRAQY
TRBJ2-3 | 12 | TRBV12-3/TRBV12-4 | ASSWDLSTDTQY
TRBJ2-3 | 8 | TRBV29-1 | SVEYLTLY
TRBJ1-3 | 14 | TRBV7-9 | ASSPDRDRFGNTIY
TRBJ1-5 | 13 | TRBV30 | ASSTGASGNQPQH
TRBJ1-2 | 9 | TRBV29-1 | SVEFTDRET
TRBJ1-1 | 14 | TRBV28 | ASRAYGVSRDTEAF
TRBJ2-1 | 12 | TRBV5-4 | ASSLAAGMNEQF
TRBJ2-2 | 12 | TRBV29-1 | SVSRGENTGELF
TRBJ2-5 | 12 | TRBV29-1 | SVEVPPGRETQY
TRBJ2-1 | 13 | TRBV27 | ASSSDGGKYNEQF
TRBJ2-6 | 17 | TRBV19 | ASRMTGGVISAGANVLT
TRBJ1-2 | 12 | TRBV9 | ASSPREPVYGYT
TRBJ1-1 | 15 | TRBV11-2 | ASSLDIFEGQHTEAF
TRBJ2-2 | 12 | TRBV5-1 | ASSLTANTGELF
TRBJ1-1 | 12 | TRBV18 | ASSTQGSGTEAF
TRBJ2-1 | 13 | TRBV29-1 | SVRGQAWGQNEQF
TRBJ2-7 | 14 | TRBV4-1 | ASSQGLAGISYEQY
TRBJ2-7 | 14 | TRBV7-9 | ASSYPGQGNPYEQY
TRBJ2-5 | 11 | TRBV7-9 | ASSSWSEETQY
TRBJ2-5 | 14 | TRBV6-1 | ASSALRLALGETQY
TRBJ2-1 | 11 | TRBV5-4 | ASSALIHNEQF
TRBJ1-1 | 11 | TRBV12-3/TRBV12-4 | ASSPRGNTEAF
TRBJ2-4 | 14 | TRBV5-1 | ASSLDQGKAKNIQY
TRBJ1-2 | 11 | TRBV7-2 | ASSPLRGYGYT
TRBJ2-6 | 12 | TRBV20-1 | SAREGSGANVLT
TRBJ2-7 | 12 | TRBV12-3/TRBV12-4 | ASSPLGLTYEQY
TRBJ2-7 | 16 | TRBV7-9 | ASSLSLWAGDNSYEQY
TRBJ2-1 | 13 | TRBV5-1 | ASSRSGTTYNEQF
TRBJ2-1 | 14 | TRBV7-3 | ASSLLVRGRNNEQF
TRBJ1-1 | 12 | TRBV5-4 | ASSPAQGDTEAF
TRBJ2-2 | 11 | TRBV20-1 | SARHPNTGELF
TRBJ2-2 | 13 | TRBV24-1 | ATSGDRDYTGELF
TRBJ2-7 | 13 | TRBV6-5 | ASSYGSGQGYEQY
TRBJ2-2 | 11 | TRBV5-1 | ASSLEAPGELF
TRBJ2-1 | 13 | TRBV2 | ASSDILANYNEQF
TRBJ1-3 | 15 | TRBV4-1 | ASSLHAQGASGNTIY
TRBJ2-1 | 12 | TRBV12-3/TRBV12-4 | ASSLGTGVFGQF
TRBJ1-4 | 10 | TRBV7-9 | ASSLNEMAGT
TRBJ1-4 | 10 | TRBV3-1 | ASSQSNEKLF
TRBJ2-2 | 13 | TRBV2 | ASSEGGRGTGELF
TRBJ1-1 | 11 | TRBV30 | AWSGTPNTEAF
TRBJ2-5 | 10 | TRBV2 | ASNRDQETQY